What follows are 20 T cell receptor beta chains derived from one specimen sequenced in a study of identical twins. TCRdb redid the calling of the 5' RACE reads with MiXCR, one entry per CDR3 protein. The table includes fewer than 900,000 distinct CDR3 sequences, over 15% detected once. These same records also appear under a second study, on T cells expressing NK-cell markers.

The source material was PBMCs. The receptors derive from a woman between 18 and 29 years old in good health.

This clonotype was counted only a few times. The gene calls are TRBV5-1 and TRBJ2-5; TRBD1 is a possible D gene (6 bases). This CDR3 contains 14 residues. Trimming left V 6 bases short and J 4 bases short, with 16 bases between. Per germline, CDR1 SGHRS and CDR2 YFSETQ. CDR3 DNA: TGCGCCAGCAACTCCGGGACAAATCGAGAGACCCAGTACTTC. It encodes CASNSGTNRETQYF. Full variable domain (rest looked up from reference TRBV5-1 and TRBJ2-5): KAGVTQTPRYLIKTRGQQVTLSCSPISGHRSVSWYQQTPGQGLQFLFEYFSETQRNKGNFPGRFSGRQFSNSRSEMNVSTLELGDSALYLCASNSGTNRETQYFGPGTRLLVL.

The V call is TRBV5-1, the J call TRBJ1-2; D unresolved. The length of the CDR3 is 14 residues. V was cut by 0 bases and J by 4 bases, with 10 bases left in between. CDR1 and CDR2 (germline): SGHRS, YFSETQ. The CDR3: CASSLVLGGYGYTF. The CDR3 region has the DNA TGCGCCAGCAGCTTGGTGCTAGGTGGCTATGGCTACACCTTC.

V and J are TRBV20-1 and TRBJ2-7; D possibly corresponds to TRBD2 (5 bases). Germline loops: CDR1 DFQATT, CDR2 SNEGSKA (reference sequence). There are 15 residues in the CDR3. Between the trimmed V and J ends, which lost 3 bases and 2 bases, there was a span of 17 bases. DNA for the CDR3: TGCAGTGCTAGGGGGAATCTAGCTTTCCCCTACGAGCAGTACTTC. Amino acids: CSARGNLAFPYEQYF.

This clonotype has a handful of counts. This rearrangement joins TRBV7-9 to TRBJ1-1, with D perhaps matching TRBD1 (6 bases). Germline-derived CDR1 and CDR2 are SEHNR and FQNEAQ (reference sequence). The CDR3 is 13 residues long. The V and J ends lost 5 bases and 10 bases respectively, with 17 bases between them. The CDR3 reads CASSSQVQGLAFF. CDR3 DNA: TGTGCCAGCAGCAGCCAGGTCCAGGGGTTAGCTTTCTTT.

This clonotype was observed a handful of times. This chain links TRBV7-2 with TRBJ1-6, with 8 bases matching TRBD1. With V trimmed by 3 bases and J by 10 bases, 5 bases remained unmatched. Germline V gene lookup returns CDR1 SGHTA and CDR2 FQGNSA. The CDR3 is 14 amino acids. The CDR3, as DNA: TGTGCCAGCAGCTTTGGACAGGGTTTATCACCCCTCCACTTT. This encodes CASSFGQGLSPLHF.

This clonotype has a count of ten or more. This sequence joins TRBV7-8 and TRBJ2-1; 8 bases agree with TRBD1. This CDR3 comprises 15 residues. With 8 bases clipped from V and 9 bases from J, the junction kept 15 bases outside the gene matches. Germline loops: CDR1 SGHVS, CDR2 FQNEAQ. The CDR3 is CASGGQGAGSSEQFF. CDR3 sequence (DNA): TGTGCCAGCGGAGGACAGGGAGCAGGTTCGAGTGAGCAGTTCTTC.

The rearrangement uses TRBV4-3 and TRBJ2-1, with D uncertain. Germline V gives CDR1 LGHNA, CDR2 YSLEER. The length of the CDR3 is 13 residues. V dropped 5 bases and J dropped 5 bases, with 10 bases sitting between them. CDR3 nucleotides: TGCGCCAGCAGCTTAGGGATGGACAATGAGCAGTTCTTC. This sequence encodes CASSLGMDNEQFF.

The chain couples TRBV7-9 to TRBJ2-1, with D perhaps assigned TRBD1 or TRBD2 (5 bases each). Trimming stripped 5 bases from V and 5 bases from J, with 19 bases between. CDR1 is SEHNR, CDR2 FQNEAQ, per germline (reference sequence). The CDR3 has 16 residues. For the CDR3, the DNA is TGTGCCAGCAGCCCTCAGAGGGTGGGGCTGAACAATGAGCAGTTCTTC. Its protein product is CASSPQRVGLNNEQFF.

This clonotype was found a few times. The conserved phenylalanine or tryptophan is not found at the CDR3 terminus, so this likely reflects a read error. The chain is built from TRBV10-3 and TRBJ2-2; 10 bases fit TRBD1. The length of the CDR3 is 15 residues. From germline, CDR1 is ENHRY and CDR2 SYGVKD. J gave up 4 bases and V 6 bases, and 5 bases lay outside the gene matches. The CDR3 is CAISLGQGLTGELFV. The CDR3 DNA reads TGTGCCATCAGCCTGGGACAGGGGCTCACCGGGGAGCTGTTTGTT.

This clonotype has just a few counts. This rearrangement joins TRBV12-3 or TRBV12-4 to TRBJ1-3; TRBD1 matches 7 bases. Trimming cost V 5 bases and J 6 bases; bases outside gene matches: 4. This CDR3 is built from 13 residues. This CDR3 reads CASSPGQKNTIYF. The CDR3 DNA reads TGTGCCAGCAGTCCGGGACAGAAAAACACCATATATTTT.

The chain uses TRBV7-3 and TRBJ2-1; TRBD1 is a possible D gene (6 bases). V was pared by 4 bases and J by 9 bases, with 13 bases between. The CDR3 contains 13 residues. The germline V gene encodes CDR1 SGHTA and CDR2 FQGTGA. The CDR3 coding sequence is TGTGCCAGCAGCTCGTCGCAGGGGAGTGAGCAGTTCTTC. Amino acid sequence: CASSSSQGSEQFF.

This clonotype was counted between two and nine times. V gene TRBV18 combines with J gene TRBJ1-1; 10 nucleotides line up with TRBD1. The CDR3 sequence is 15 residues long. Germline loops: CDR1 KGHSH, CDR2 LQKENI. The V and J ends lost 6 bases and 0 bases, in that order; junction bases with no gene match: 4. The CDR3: CASSQDRGLNTEAFF. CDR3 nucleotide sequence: TGTGCCAGCTCCCAAGACAGGGGGCTGAACACTGAAGCTTTCTTT. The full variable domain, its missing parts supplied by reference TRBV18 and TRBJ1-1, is NAGVMQNPRHLVRRRGQEARLRCSPMKGHSHVYWYRQLPEEGLKFMVYLQKENIIDESGMPKERFSAEFPKEGPSILRIQQVVRGDSAAYFCASSQDRGLNTEAFFGQGTRLTVV.

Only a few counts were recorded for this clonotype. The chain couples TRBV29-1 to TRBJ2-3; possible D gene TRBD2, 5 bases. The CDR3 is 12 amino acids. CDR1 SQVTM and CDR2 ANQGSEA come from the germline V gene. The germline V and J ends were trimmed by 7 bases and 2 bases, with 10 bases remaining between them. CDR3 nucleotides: TGCAGCGGAGGACTGGCCACAGATACGCAGTATTTT. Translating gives CSGGLATDTQYF.

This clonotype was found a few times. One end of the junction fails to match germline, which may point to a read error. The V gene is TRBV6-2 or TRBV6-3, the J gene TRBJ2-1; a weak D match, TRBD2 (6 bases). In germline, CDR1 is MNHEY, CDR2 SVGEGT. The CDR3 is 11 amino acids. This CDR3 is CASSYRDSLRF. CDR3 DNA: TGTGCCAGCAGTTACCGGGACTCCCTCCGCTTC.

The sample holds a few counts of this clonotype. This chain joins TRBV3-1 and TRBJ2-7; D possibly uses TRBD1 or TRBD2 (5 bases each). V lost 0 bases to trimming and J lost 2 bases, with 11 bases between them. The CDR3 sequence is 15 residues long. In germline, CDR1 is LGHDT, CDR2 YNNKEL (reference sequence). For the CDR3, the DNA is TGTGCCAGCAGCCAAGACCCCGGGGCGCCCTACGAGCAGTACTTC. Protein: CASSQDPGAPYEQYF.

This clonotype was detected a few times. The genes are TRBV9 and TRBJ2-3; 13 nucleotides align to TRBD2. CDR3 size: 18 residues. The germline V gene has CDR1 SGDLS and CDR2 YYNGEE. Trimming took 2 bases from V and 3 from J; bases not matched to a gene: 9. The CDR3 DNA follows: TGTGCCAGCAGCGTTTCCCCGGGACTAGCGGGAAGGACAGATACGCAGTATTTT. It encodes CASSVSPGLAGRTDTQYF. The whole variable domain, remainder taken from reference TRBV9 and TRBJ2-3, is DSGVTQTPKHLITATGQRVTLRCSPRSGDLSVYWYQQSLDQGLQFLIQYYNGEERAKGNILERFSAQQFPDLHSELNLSSLELGDSALYFCASSVSPGLAGRTDTQYFGPGTRLTVL.

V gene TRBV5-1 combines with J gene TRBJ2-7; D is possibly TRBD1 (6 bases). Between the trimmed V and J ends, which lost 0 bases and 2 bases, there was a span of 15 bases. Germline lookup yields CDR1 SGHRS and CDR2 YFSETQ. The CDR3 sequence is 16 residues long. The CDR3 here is CASSLVPTGSTYEQYF. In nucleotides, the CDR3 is TGCGCCAGCAGCTTGGTTCCCACAGGGTCAACCTACGAGCAGTACTTC.

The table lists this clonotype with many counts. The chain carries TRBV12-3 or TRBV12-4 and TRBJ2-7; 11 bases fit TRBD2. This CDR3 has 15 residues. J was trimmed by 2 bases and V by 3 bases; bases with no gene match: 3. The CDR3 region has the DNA TGTGCCAGCAGTTTGCTAGCGGGAGGTGCCTACGAGCAGTACTTC. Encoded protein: CASSLLAGGAYEQYF.

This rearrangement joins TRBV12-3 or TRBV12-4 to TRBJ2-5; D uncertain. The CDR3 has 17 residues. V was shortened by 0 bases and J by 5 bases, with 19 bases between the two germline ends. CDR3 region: CASSLAVGRFGVETQYF. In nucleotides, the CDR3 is TGTGCCAGCAGTTTAGCGGTTGGCAGGTTCGGCGTGGAGACCCAGTACTTC.

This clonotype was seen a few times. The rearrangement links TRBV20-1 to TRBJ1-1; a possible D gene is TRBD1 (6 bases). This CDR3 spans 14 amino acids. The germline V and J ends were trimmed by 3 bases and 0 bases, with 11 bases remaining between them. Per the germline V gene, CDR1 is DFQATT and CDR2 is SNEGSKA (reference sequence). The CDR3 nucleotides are TGCAGTGCTAGGAGGGGGGCTGTGAACACTGAAGCTTTCTTT. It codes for CSARRGAVNTEAFF.